The 21 T cell receptor beta chains below come from one sample, sequenced in a study of CD8+ T cells in alopecia areata. Treatment indicated: oral pan-JAK inhibitor, 5-10 mg twice daily. cDNA serving as the sequencing template came from extracted, reverse transcribed RNA. Sequencing was performed with immunoSEQ multiplex PCR; in TCRdb, only in-frame clones are kept and a portion is missing. The sample records about 210,000 clones, more than 55% being singletons. The starting material was CD4+ T cells sorted from blood, obtained between weeks 44 and 45, from a patient treated with tofacitinib. The receptor set was obtained from a human donor with alopecia areata.

This chain joins TRBV10-3 and TRBJ1-1; 9 bases map to TRBD1. Germline assignment: CDR1 ENHRY and CDR2 SYGVKD. CDR3 length equals 16 residues. After removal of 10 bases from V and 5 bases from J, the junction contained 17 bases not matched to a gene. CDR3 nucleotides: TGTGCCACCCGCCTGGCCACCGGGACAGGGAAGACTGAAGCTTTCTTT. This gives the protein CATRLATGTGKTEAFF.

The chain has TRBV10-2 and TRBJ2-3, with D hard to call. CDR1 is WSHSY and CDR2 is SAAADI in the germline V gene. This CDR3 spans 11 amino acids. Trimming left V 8 bases short and J 4 bases short, with 7 bases between. Here the CDR3 DNA reads TGCGCCAGCTCTCCGGCAGATACGCAGTATTTT. This codes for CASSPADTQYF.

The CDR3 DNA reads as TGTGCCTGGAGATTCAGCTACACCGGGGAGCTGTTTTTT. Amino acid sequence: CAWRFSYTGELFF. The chain links TRBV30 to TRBJ2-2; D is undetermined. The CDR3 length is 13 residues. The ends were cut back, 3 bases at V and 3 bases at J, with 8 bases in the middle. Germline-derived CDR1 and CDR2 are GTSNPN and SVGIG (reference sequence).

The V call is TRBV21-1, the J call TRBJ1-1. TRBV21-1 counts as a pseudogene. The CDR3 is 11 residues long. The CDR3 bases are TGTGCCAGCAGACGGTATACTGAAGCTTTCTTT. Its protein product is CASRRYTEAFF.

This chain connects TRBV2 to TRBJ1-3; no definite D call. Germline loops: CDR1 SNHLY, CDR2 FYNNEI. V lost 7 bases to trimming and J lost 4 bases, with 8 bases between them. The CDR3 spans 12 residues. CDR3 sequence reads: CASIGEGNTIYF. CDR3 nucleotide sequence: TGTGCCAGCATTGGGGAAGGAAACACCATATATTTT.

The CDR3 sequence: CASSQTRPTDTQYF. DNA of the CDR3: TGTGCCAGCAGTCAAACTAGACCTACAGATACGCAGTATTTT. V is TRBV7-2 and J is TRBJ2-3; D possibly corresponds to TRBD2 (5 bases). Trimming pared 6 bases from V and 3 bases from J, leaving 13 bases between. Germline values: CDR1 SGHTA, CDR2 FQGNSA. The length of the CDR3 is 14 residues.

The CDR3 DNA sequence: TGTGCCTGGAGTGAGTGGGGAACTGAAGCTTTCTTT. This encodes CAWSEWGTEAFF. This chain links TRBV30 with TRBJ1-1; D not resolved. V lost 1 base and J lost 5, with 8 bases in between. This CDR3 comprises 12 residues. Germline-derived CDR1 and CDR2 are GTSNPN and SVGIG (reference sequence).

This sequence joins TRBV5-1 and TRBJ1-2; 8 nucleotides align to TRBD1. CDR3 length: 15 amino acids. The trim removed 4 bases at V and 2 bases at J, leaving 7 bases unmatched. Germline CDR1 and CDR2: SGHRS and YFSETQ. For the CDR3, the DNA is TGCGCCAGCAGCCCGGGACAGGCCATGAACTATGGCTACACCTTC. Translated: CASSPGQAMNYGYTF. The complete variable domain, with remaining parts taken from reference TRBV5-1 and TRBJ1-2, reads KAGVTQTPRYLIKTRGQQVTLSCSPISGHRSVSWYQQTPGQGLQFLFEYFSETQRNKGNFPGRFSGRQFSNSRSEMNVSTLELGDSALYLCASSPGQAMNYGYTFGSGTRLTVV.

This clone was counted between two and nine times. The chain couples TRBV9 to TRBJ2-1; no firm D call. V was shortened by 2 bases and J by 8 bases, with 11 bases between the two germline ends. This CDR3 contains 13 residues. Germline CDR1 is SGDLS and CDR2 is YYNGEE. CDR3 bases: TGTGCCAGCAGCGTGATGGGTGGTCATGAGCAGTTCTTC. Its translation: CASSVMGGHEQFF.

This rearrangement joins TRBV2 to TRBJ1-1, with D possibly matching TRBD1 (5 bases). The CDR3 has 13 amino acids. The germline CDR1 and CDR2 sequences are SNHLY and FYNNEI. V was pared by 2 bases and J by 6 bases, with 10 bases between. The CDR3, as DNA: TGTGCCAGCAGTGAACTGGGGGAGGCTGAAGCTTTCTTT. It encodes CASSELGEAEAFF.

The rearrangement uses TRBV29-1 and TRBJ1-5; D might be TRBD1 (6 bases). The CDR3 length is 13 residues. Per the germline V gene, CDR1 is SQVTM and CDR2 is ANQGSEA. Deletions cut 4 bases from V and 3 bases from J, with 10 bases between. In nucleotides, the CDR3 is TGCAGCGTTGGTGGACAGAACAATCAGCCCCAGCATTTT. Translation gives CSVGGQNNQPQHF. Together with reference TRBV29-1 and TRBJ1-5, the CDR3 gives the full variable domain: SAVISQKPSRDICQRGTSLTIQCQVDSQVTMMFWYRQQPGQSLTLIATANQGSEATYESGFVIDKFPISRPNLTFSTLTVSNMSPEDSSIYLCSVGGQNNQPQHFGDGTRLSIL.

This chain links TRBV2 with TRBJ2-2; 10 bases match TRBD1. The CDR3 totals 16 residues. Trimming cost V 6 bases and J 5 bases; bases outside gene matches: 9. Germline V gene sequence: CDR1 SNHLY, CDR2 FYNNEI. As DNA, the CDR3 is TGTGCCAGCAGCCTTGGGACAGGGGTGAGGACCGGGGAGCTGTTTTTT. Its translation is CASSLGTGVRTGELFF.

The genes are TRBV30 and TRBJ2-7; the D call may be TRBD1 or TRBD2 (7 bases each). The germline gives CDR1 GTSNPN, CDR2 SVGIG (reference sequence). This CDR3 spans 18 amino acids. V lost 0 bases and J lost 3, with 24 bases in between. The CDR3 DNA reads TGTGCCTGGAGTGTATTAGACAGGGACTACTATCAATGCTACGAGCAGTACTTC. It yields the protein CAWSVLDRDYYQCYEQYF.

The J gene is TRBJ1-2, the V gene TRBV14; 7 bases map to TRBD1. The CDR3 is 15 amino acids. CDR1 is SGHDN, CDR2 FVKESK, per germline. The V and J ends lost 1 base and 7 bases, in that order; junction bases with no gene match: 9. CDR3 coding DNA: TGTGCCAGCAGCCAAGTGGCAGGGGGAGTCAGTGGCTACACCTTC. This translates into CASSQVAGGVSGYTF.

This clone came up a few times. The V and J genes are TRBV6-6 and TRBJ2-3, with 7 bases fitting TRBD2. The CDR3 has 13 amino acids. CDR1 and CDR2 from the germline V gene are MNHNY and SVGAGI (reference sequence). The V gene end was trimmed by 11 bases and the J gene end by 2 bases; junction bases not matched to a gene: 7. The CDR3 spells CAAGEASTDTQYF. The CDR3 DNA reads as TGTGCCGCGGGGGAAGCCTCCACAGATACGCAGTATTTT.

This clone has only a few counts. This rearrangement joins TRBV19 to TRBJ1-1; 8 bases match TRBD1. The CDR3 contains 14 residues. The V gene's germline CDR1 is LNHDA and CDR2 SQIVND (reference sequence). Unmatched junction bases numbered 3, after V lost 5 bases and J lost 1 base. The CDR3, as DNA: TGTGCCAGTAGTCTTGGGACAGGGAACACTGAAGCTTTCTTT. Amino acids: CASSLGTGNTEAFF.

Comments on this clone: Additional DNA sequences in this sample encode the identical CDR3. The gene calls are TRBV9 and TRBJ2-3; D is possibly TRBD1 (6 bases). There are 15 residues in the CDR3. Trimming pared 0 bases from V and 1 base from J, leaving 9 bases between. From germline, CDR1 is SGDLS and CDR2 YYNGEE. The CDR3 here is CASSVGTVGTDTQYF. The CDR3, as DNA: TGTGCCAGCAGCGTAGGGACAGTTGGCACAGATACGCAGTATTTT.

The gene calls are TRBV7-2 and TRBJ1-5; D is undetermined. V was cut by 3 bases and J by 6 bases, with 9 bases left in between. This CDR3 comprises 13 residues. Germline CDR1 reads SGHTA; CDR2 reads FQGNSA. CDR3: CASSFLLRQPQHF. The CDR3 DNA follows: TGTGCCAGCAGCTTCCTCCTTCGTCAGCCCCAGCATTTT.

The V gene is TRBV27, the J gene TRBJ1-6, with D possibly being TRBD1 (5 bases). The length of the CDR3 is 13 residues. Germline values: CDR1 MNHEY, CDR2 SMNVEV (reference sequence). The ends were cut back, 5 bases at V and 14 bases at J, with 16 bases in the middle. The CDR3 DNA is TGTGCCAGCAGTCCGATAGACAGCAAGTCCCTCCACTTT. It codes for CASSPIDSKSLHF.

J is TRBJ1-1 and V is TRBV10-3; tentative D call: TRBD1 (5 bases). CDR1 and CDR2 from the germline V gene are ENHRY and SYGVKD. The CDR3 covers 13 residues. The germline V and J ends were trimmed by 3 bases and 2 bases, with 7 bases remaining between them. The CDR3 DNA sequence: TGTGCCATCAGTGAAGGGACCAACACTGAAGCTTTCTTT. Protein: CAISEGTNTEAFF.

The chain couples TRBV28 to TRBJ2-7; D is uncertain. This CDR3 has 14 residues. Germline V gene data show CDR1 as MDHEN and CDR2 as SYDVKM. V dropped 3 bases and J dropped 9 bases, with 18 bases sitting between them. The CDR3 spells CASSFHKSLRGQYF. The CDR3, as DNA: TGTGCCAGCAGTTTTCACAAAAGCCTACGAGGGCAGTACTTC.